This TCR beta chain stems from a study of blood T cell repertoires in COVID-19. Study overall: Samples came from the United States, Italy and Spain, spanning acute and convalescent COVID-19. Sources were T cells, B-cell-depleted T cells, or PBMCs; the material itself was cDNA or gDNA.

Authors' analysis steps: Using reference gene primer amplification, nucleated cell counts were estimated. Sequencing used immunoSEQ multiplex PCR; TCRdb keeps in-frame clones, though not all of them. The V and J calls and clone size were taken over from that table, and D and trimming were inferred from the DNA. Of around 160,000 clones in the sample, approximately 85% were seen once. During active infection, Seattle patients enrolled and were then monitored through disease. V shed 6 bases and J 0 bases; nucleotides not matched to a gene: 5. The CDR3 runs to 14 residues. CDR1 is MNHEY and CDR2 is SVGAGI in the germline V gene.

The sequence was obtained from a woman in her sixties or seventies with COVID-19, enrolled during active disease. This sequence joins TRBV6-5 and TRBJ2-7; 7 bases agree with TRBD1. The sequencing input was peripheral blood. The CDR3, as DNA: TGTGCCAGCAGGTCCGACAGGGACTCCTACGAGCAGTACTTC. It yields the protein CASRSDRDSYEQYF.